What follows are 29 T cell receptor beta chains derived from one specimen sequenced in a study of T-cell reconstitution after alpha-beta-depleted transplantation in children. During its preparation, the TCRbeta library received unique molecular identifiers. MiXCR was run by TCRdb on the PCR reads, yielding one entry per CDR3 protein. Among about 600,000 distinct CDR3 sequences listed, under 25% were seen once. Material: PBMCs, mostly from graft donor cells, obtained 360 days after TCRalphabeta/CD19-depleted stem cell transplant. The receptor source for this set is a boy under two years old who had a stem cell transplant for acute myeloid leukemia, so the T cells may come from the graft donor.

This clonotype was found a few times. The rearrangement links TRBV29-1 to TRBJ1-1, with a possible D match to TRBD1 (5 bases). The CDR3 contains 14 residues. The germline gives CDR1 SQVTM, CDR2 ANQGSEA. V lost 6 bases and J lost 2, with 16 bases in between. The CDR3 DNA is TGCAGCGTAGTGAACTGGGGCAGAAACACTGAAGCTTTCTTT. Residues: CSVVNWGRNTEAFF.

At least ten counts were recorded for this clonotype. The J gene is TRBJ2-7, the V gene TRBV29-1, with a weak D call TRBD1 (6 bases). In germline, CDR1 is SQVTM, CDR2 ANQGSEA. The CDR3 runs to 13 residues. With 2 bases removed from V and 6 bases from J, the gap between germline ends came to 14 bases. CDR3 DNA: TGCAGCGTTGAATACCGGACAGCCGGCGAGCAGTACTTC. Translating it yields CSVEYRTAGEQYF.

At least ten counts were recorded for this clonotype. This chain joins TRBV7-9 and TRBJ1-1; D ambiguous. The CDR3 has 13 amino acids. Germline CDR1 and CDR2: SEHNR and FQNEAQ (reference sequence). Trimming shortened V by 5 bases and J by 7 bases, and 14 bases separated the two germline ends. The CDR3 nucleotides read TGTGCCAGCAGCCCAGGACGAAACGGTGAAGCTTTCTTT. Protein: CASSPGRNGEAFF.

The chain uses TRBV12-3 or TRBV12-4 and TRBJ1-1; 8 bases fit TRBD1. CDR3 size: 15 residues. The V gene end was trimmed by 2 bases and the J gene end by 8 bases; junction bases not matched to a gene: 10. The CDR3 spells CASSLRQGRWGEAFF. The CDR3 DNA reads TGTGCCAGCAGTTTAAGACAGGGGCGTTGGGGGGAAGCTTTCTTT.

This clonotype was found a few times. An end of the junction does not agree with germline; a read error may underlie this. V and J are TRBV20-1 and TRBJ2-1; a possible D gene is TRBD1 (5 bases). Germline values: CDR1 DFQATT, CDR2 SNEGSKA (reference sequence). The CDR3 length is 17 residues. CDR3 in DNA: TGCTGTGCTAGAGCAATTAGGGGTATGAGCCCCTACAATGAGCAGTTCTTC. The encoded protein is CCARAIRGMSPYNEQFF.

The V call is TRBV2, the J call TRBJ2-2; a possible D gene is TRBD1 (5 bases). The CDR3 is 14 amino acids. In germline, CDR1 is SNHLY, CDR2 FYNNEI. With 5 bases removed from V and 1 base from J, the gap between germline ends came to 8 bases. In nucleotides, the CDR3 is TGTGCCAGCAGTCTCCAGGGGAACACCGGGGAGCTGTTTTTT. Its protein is CASSLQGNTGELFF.

At least ten counts were recorded for this clonotype. The chain joins TRBV20-1 to TRBJ2-3; 11 positions match TRBD2. The germline V gene encodes CDR1 DFQATT and CDR2 SNEGSKA (reference sequence). This CDR3 has 13 amino acids. V lost 6 bases, J lost 4 bases, and 3 bases stayed unmatched. CDR3 DNA sequence: TGCAGTGCCTATAGCGGGGGGGCAGATACGCAGTATTTT. Translating it yields CSAYSGGADTQYF.

At least ten counts were recorded for this clonotype. The chain uses TRBV6-2 or TRBV6-3 and TRBJ2-1, with D possibly TRBD1 on 6 matching bases. V lost 0 bases and J 5 bases, leaving 17 bases between the germline ends. CDR3 length: 17 residues. From germline, CDR1 is MNHEY and CDR2 SVGEGT. The CDR3 DNA reads TGTGCCAGCAGTTACTCGATAGACAGGCTAACACACAATGAGCAGTTCTTC. Amino acid sequence: CASSYSIDRLTHNEQFF.

This clonotype was observed a handful of times. This rearrangement joins TRBV21-1 to TRBJ1-6. TRBV21-1 is given as a pseudogene. The CDR3 spans 10 residues. CDR3 DNA: TGTGCCAGCAGAAATTCACCCCTCCACTTT. It is translated as CASRNSPLHF.

Ten or more counts support this clonotype. The V and J genes are TRBV10-3 and TRBJ2-3, with 10 bases lining up with TRBD1. V was clipped by 3 bases and J by 0 bases; unmatched bases: 3. The CDR3 length is 16 residues. Germline V gene data show CDR1 as ENHRY and CDR2 as SYGVKD. The CDR3 reads CAISDWDRGSTDTQYF. CDR3 coding DNA: TGTGCCATCAGTGACTGGGACAGGGGTAGCACAGATACGCAGTATTTT.

This chain uses TRBV6-6 with TRBJ1-6; tentatively, D is TRBD1 (5 bases). The ends were cut back, 5 bases at V and 9 bases at J, with 11 bases in the middle. The CDR3 has 13 amino acids. Germline assignment: CDR1 MNHNY and CDR2 SVGAGI (reference sequence). CDR3 in amino acids: CASSPPGGSPLHF. The DNA for the CDR3 is TGTGCCAGCAGTCCCCCGGGGGGTTCACCCCTCCACTTT.

J is TRBJ2-7 and V is TRBV12-3 or TRBV12-4; 7 nucleotides match TRBD1. The CDR3 length is 9 residues. The junction had 2 bases not matched to a gene; V was cut back by 6 bases and J by 12 bases. The CDR3 DNA is TGTGCCAGCAGCGGACAGGTGTACGTC. This translates into CASSGQVYV.

The chain uses TRBV29-1 and TRBJ1-2, with D hard to call. Per the germline V gene, CDR1 is SQVTM and CDR2 is ANQGSEA. The CDR3 is 12 residues long. V was clipped by 4 bases and J by 7 bases, with 13 bases between them. The CDR3 nucleotides are TGCAGCGTTGTCCCCGGGGAAGTTGGCTACACCTTC. Its protein product is CSVVPGEVGYTF.

This clonotype has a single count. This sequence joins TRBV18 and TRBJ2-1; TRBD1 matches at 7 bases. Trimming cost V 0 bases and J 0 bases; bases outside gene matches: 2. Per the germline V gene, CDR1 is KGHSH and CDR2 is LQKENI. The CDR3 runs 16 residues. The DNA for the CDR3 is TGTGCCAGCTCACCACCGGCAGGGGGCTCCTACAATGAGCAGTTCTTC. The encoded protein is CASSPPAGGSYNEQFF. Variable domain in full (rest from reference TRBV18 and TRBJ2-1): NAGVMQNPRHLVRRRGQEARLRCSPMKGHSHVYWYRQLPEEGLKFMVYLQKENIIDESGMPKERFSAEFPKEGPSILRIQQVVRGDSAAYFCASSPPAGGSYNEQFFGPGTRLTVL.

This clonotype was counted only a few times. V and J are TRBV21-1 and TRBJ2-1; no check of the table's D call, TRBD2, against the DNA was made. TRBV21-1 constitutes a pseudogene. The CDR3 is 16 amino acids. The CDR3 nucleotides read TGTGCCAGCAGCATGGGAGGGTCGGGCTCCTACAATGAGCAGTTCTTC. It translates to CASSMGGSGSYNEQFF.

In this sample, this clonotype turned up many times. The DNA of the CDR3 is TGTGCCAGCAGCTTACGCCGGGGGACAGACTCTGGAAACACCATATATTTT. Protein: CASSLRRGTDSGNTIYF. This chain joins TRBV7-9 and TRBJ1-3, with 7 bases that match TRBD1. The V gene end was trimmed by 2 bases and the J gene end by 0 bases; junction bases not matched to a gene: 7. CDR3 size: 17 residues. Germline CDR1 and CDR2: SEHNR and FQNEAQ (reference sequence).

This clonotype was counted ten times or more. This chain joins TRBV5-1 and TRBJ1-1; no firm D call. The germline V gene has CDR1 SGHRS and CDR2 YFSETQ. The CDR3 is 12 amino acids. Trimming stripped 2 bases from V and 8 bases from J, with 10 bases between. The CDR3 is CASSFDLREAFF. The CDR3 DNA follows: TGCGCCAGCAGCTTCGACCTCCGAGAAGCTTTCTTT. Full variable domain (rest looked up from reference TRBV5-1 and TRBJ1-1): KAGVTQTPRYLIKTRGQQVTLSCSPISGHRSVSWYQQTPGQGLQFLFEYFSETQRNKGNFPGRFSGRQFSNSRSEMNVSTLELGDSALYLCASSFDLREAFFGQGTRLTVV.

The table lists this clonotype with a few counts. CDR3 nucleotide sequence: TGCGCCAGCCTTTGGGAATATGGCTACACCTTC. Translating gives CASLWEYGYTF. V gene TRBV10-2 combines with J gene TRBJ1-2; D unclear. There are 11 residues in the CDR3. Germline CDR1 WSHSY, CDR2 SAAADI. The V gene lost 8 bases and the J gene lost 5 bases, with 9 bases spanning the gap.

The chain links TRBV11-1 to TRBJ2-5, with 8 bases identical to TRBD1. The CDR3 covers 18 residues. Germline V lookup: CDR1 SGHAT, CDR2 FQDESV (reference sequence). V trimming: 2 bases; J trimming: 2 bases; junction bases outside the gene matches: 13. CDR3 sequence: CASSLPTAGTGDQETQYF. CDR3 DNA: TGTGCCAGCAGCTTACCGACCGCCGGGACAGGCGATCAAGAGACCCAGTACTTC. Supplemented by reference TRBV11-1 and TRBJ2-5, the full variable domain reads EAEVAQSPRYKITEKSQAVAFWCDPISGHATLYWYRQILGQGPELLVQFQDESVVDDSQLPKDRFSAERLKGVDSTLKIQPAELGDSAMYLCASSLPTAGTGDQETQYFGPGTRLLVL.

The V gene is TRBV12-5, the J gene TRBJ2-7, with D possibly matching TRBD2 (7 bases). Germline V lookup: CDR1 LGHNT, CDR2 FRNRAP. The CDR3 contains 14 residues. Between the trimmed V and J ends, which lost 4 bases and 0 bases, there was a span of 10 bases. CDR3 DNA sequence: TGTGCTAGTGGTTCGGGGGGCCTCTCCTACGAGCAGTACTTC. It yields the protein CASGSGGLSYEQYF.

The genes are TRBV10-3 and TRBJ2-7; D not resolved. The CDR3 length is 11 residues. The germline V and J ends were trimmed by 10 bases and 4 bases, with 11 bases remaining between them. CDR1 and CDR2 from the germline V gene are ENHRY and SYGVKD. The CDR3 loop is CATTAIYEQYF. CDR3 DNA sequence: TGTGCCACCACGGCAATTTACGAGCAGTACTTC.

This clonotype was counted many times. The chain joins TRBV15 to TRBJ1-1; weak D call: TRBD1 (6 bases). CDR3 length: 16 residues. V was pared by 2 bases and J by 0 bases, with 13 bases between. Germline assignment: CDR1 LNHNV and CDR2 YYDKDF (reference sequence). The CDR3 here is CATSRPTTGMNTEAFF. CDR3 sequence (DNA): TGTGCCACCAGCAGACCAACCACAGGGATGAACACTGAAGCTTTCTTT.

Only a few counts were recorded for this clonotype. The J gene is TRBJ1-4, the V gene TRBV6-5, with 7 bases aligning to TRBD1. V shed 2 bases and J 0 bases; nucleotides not matched to a gene: 3. This CDR3 comprises 16 residues. CDR1 and CDR2 (germline): MNHEY, SVGAGI. CDR3 coding DNA: TGTGCCAGCAGTTACCTCCAGGGGGCAACTAATGAAAAACTGTTTTTT. Its translation is CASSYLQGATNEKLFF.

This clonotype has a handful of counts. This chain joins TRBV11-2 and TRBJ1-2; 10 bases fit TRBD1. Trimming cost V 5 bases and J 4 bases; bases outside gene matches: 7. The CDR3 totals 15 residues. From germline, CDR1 is SGHAT and CDR2 FQNNGV. This CDR3 is CASSPTGQGSYGYTF. DNA of the CDR3: TGTGCCAGCAGCCCGACGGGACAGGGGAGCTATGGCTACACCTTC.

This clonotype was recorded many times. This chain connects TRBV25-1 to TRBJ1-1, with a tentative D call TRBD1 (5 bases). Per germline, CDR1 MGHDK and CDR2 SYGVNS. CDR3 length: 16 amino acids. V dropped 0 bases and J dropped 1 base, with 12 bases sitting between them. CDR3 sequence (DNA): TGTGCCAGCAGTGAATATTGGGGCAGGGAGAACACTGAAGCTTTCTTT. It specifies CASSEYWGRENTEAFF.

The chain is built from TRBV3-1 and TRBJ2-1; the match to TRBD1 covers 8 bases. V was clipped by 4 bases and J by 10 bases; unmatched bases: 15. CDR3 length: 16 amino acids. In germline, CDR1 is LGHDT, CDR2 YNNKEL (reference sequence). CDR3 protein: CASSPNGQGALGEQFF. For the CDR3, the DNA is TGTGCCAGCAGCCCCAACGGGCAGGGGGCTCTGGGGGAGCAGTTCTTC.

J is TRBJ2-5 and V is TRBV10-3; D is unclear. The CDR3 contains 12 residues. Germline V CDR1 and CDR2: ENHRY, SYGVKD. V was shortened by 6 bases and J by 2 bases, with 7 bases between the two germline ends. Here the CDR3 DNA reads TGTGCCATCAGGGGCGAGCAAGAGACCCAGTACTTC. Translating gives CAIRGEQETQYF.

In this sample, this clonotype turned up many times. The chain links TRBV4-3 to TRBJ2-1; D is ambiguous. V lost 0 bases to trimming and J lost 4 bases, with 7 bases between them. This CDR3 is built from 14 residues. CDR1 is LGHNA and CDR2 is YSLEER in the germline V gene. The CDR3 coding sequence is TGCGCCAGCAGCCAAGAGGGTCGGTACAATGAGCAGTTCTTC. This sequence encodes CASSQEGRYNEQFF.

This clonotype came up many times. This chain links TRBV20-1 with TRBJ2-1, with D possibly being TRBD1 (6 bases). Germline CDR1 DFQATT, CDR2 SNEGSKA (reference sequence). The CDR3 runs to 14 residues. Trimming took 0 bases from V and 4 from J, leaving 10 bases between them. CDR3 amino acids: CSARDRQGYNEQFF. In DNA, the CDR3 is TGCAGTGCTAGAGATCGGCAGGGGTACAATGAGCAGTTCTTC.